A single sample is the source of the 19 T cell receptor beta chains below, sequenced in a study of cytomegalovirus exposure and HLA in healthy donors. The PCR had 60 Vbeta and 13 Jbeta primers. The method was immunoSEQ multiplex PCR; TCRdb's version includes in-frame clones alone and lacks a portion of them. In the table there are approximately 140,000 clones, around 72% of which are singletons. The specimen was PBMCs. These receptors were taken from a woman in her 40s in good health and CMV-seronegative.

The CDR3 loop is CASSEAGRYNEQFF. In DNA, the CDR3 is TGTGCCAGCAGTGAAGCGGGGCGGTACAATGAGCAGTTCTTC. The genes are TRBV28 and TRBJ2-1, with 7 nucleotides matching TRBD2. The CDR3 length is 14 residues. Germline CDR1 reads MDHEN; CDR2 reads SYDVKM. V was pared by 5 bases and J by 4 bases, with 5 bases of the junction left unmatched.

Worth noting for this clone: Other nucleotide sequences in the sample specify the same CDR3. The chain recombines TRBV29-1 with TRBJ2-1; 14 bases match TRBD2. The CDR3 spans 13 residues. With 4 bases clipped from V and 10 bases from J, the junction kept 3 bases outside the gene matches. CDR1 is SQVTM and CDR2 is ANQGSEA in the germline V gene. The CDR3 spells CSVGGLAGGEQFF. CDR3 in DNA: TGCAGCGTTGGAGGACTAGCGGGGGGCGAGCAGTTCTTC.

The rearrangement joins TRBV29-1 to TRBJ2-3; the match to TRBD2 covers 8 bases. The germline V gene encodes CDR1 SQVTM and CDR2 ANQGSEA. The CDR3 consists of 13 residues. V shed 4 bases and J 6 bases; nucleotides not matched to a gene: 6. The CDR3 DNA reads TGCAGCGTTGGGGCGGGGGGTCGGGATACGCAGTATTTT. It codes for CSVGAGGRDTQYF.

The chain employs TRBV29-1 and TRBJ1-1; D perhaps matches TRBD1 (6 bases). The ends were cut back, 6 bases at V and 1 base at J, with 24 bases in the middle. This CDR3 is 17 amino acids long. The germline CDR1 and CDR2 sequences are SQVTM and ANQGSEA. CDR3 sequence: CSVSPTGSQIENTEAFF. The CDR3 nucleotides are TGCAGCGTGAGTCCAACAGGGAGCCAGATTGAGAACACTGAAGCTTTCTTT.

Only a few counts were recorded for this clone. CDR3 protein: CASSLAQGNSPLHF. CDR3 sequence (DNA): TGTGCCAGCAGCTTAGCGCAGGGTAATTCACCCCTCCACTTT. The chain links TRBV11-2 to TRBJ1-6; maybe TRBD1 (5 bases). V was trimmed by 1 base and J by 6 bases, leaving 7 bases between them. Germline V gene data show CDR1 as SGHAT and CDR2 as FQNNGV. The CDR3 runs 14 residues.

A few counts support this clone. V gene TRBV5-6 combines with J gene TRBJ1-1; no clear D. V was cut by 5 bases and J by 0 bases, with 8 bases left in between. CDR3 length equals 13 residues. Germline CDR1 SGHDT, CDR2 YYEEEE. CDR3 in DNA: TGTGCCAGCAGAGCCGAGATGAACACTGAAGCTTTCTTT. This sequence encodes CASRAEMNTEAFF.

The chain links TRBV5-1 to TRBJ2-5; 12 bases match TRBD1. This CDR3 spans 15 amino acids. Trimming cost V 3 bases and J 4 bases; bases outside gene matches: 4. CDR1 is SGHRS, CDR2 YFSETQ, per germline. Here the CDR3 reads CASSSGTGGRETQYF. The CDR3 nucleotides are TGCGCCAGCAGCTCGGGGACAGGGGGCCGAGAGACCCAGTACTTC.

This chain joins TRBV4-1 and TRBJ2-5; TRBD1 matches at 9 bases. CDR1 and CDR2 (germline): MGHRA, YSYEKL. V lost 0 bases and J lost 2; bases outside the gene matches: 7. CDR3 size: 17 residues. The CDR3: CASSQERGGTGQETQYF. The CDR3 nucleotides read TGCGCCAGCAGCCAAGAAAGAGGTGGGACAGGGCAAGAGACCCAGTACTTC.

The chain employs TRBV7-9 and TRBJ1-5; 10 nucleotides align to TRBD1. The length of the CDR3 is 14 residues. Germline V gene sequence: CDR1 SEHNR, CDR2 FQNEAQ (reference sequence). The J segment lost 4 bases and the V segment lost 5 bases, leaving 2 bases of the junction unmatched. CDR3 sequence (DNA): TGTGCCAGCAGCCAGGGACAGGGGAATCAGCCCCAGCATTTT. It encodes CASSQGQGNQPQHF.

The chain uses TRBV14 and TRBJ1-2, with 8 bases aligning to TRBD1. Trimming took 1 base from V and 8 from J; bases not matched to a gene: 3. This CDR3 region has 13 residues. Germline CDR1 is SGHDN and CDR2 is FVKESK. CDR3 nucleotides: TGTGCCAGCAGCCAAGTTACAGGGGGAGGCTACACCTTC. This sequence encodes CASSQVTGGGYTF. Using reference TRBV14 and TRBJ1-2 for the parts outside the CDR3, the full variable domain is EAGVTQFPSHSVIEKGQTVTLRCDPISGHDNLYWYRRVMGKEIKFLLHFVKESKQDESGMPNNRFLAERTGGTYSTLKVQPAELEDSGVYFCASSQVTGGGYTFGSGTRLTVV.

The CDR3 reads CTEGGRDDEQYF. The DNA of the CDR3 is TGTACGGAGGGAGGCAGGGACGACGAGCAGTACTTC. The J gene is TRBJ2-7, the V gene TRBV6-1; maybe TRBD2 (6 bases). Per the germline V gene, CDR1 is MNHNS and CDR2 is SASEGT. This CDR3 has 12 residues.

This sequence joins TRBV10-3 and TRBJ1-2; 12 bases map to TRBD1. The CDR3 consists of 13 residues. The trim removed 10 bases at V and 8 bases at J, leaving 8 bases unmatched. Germline CDR1 and CDR2: ENHRY and SYGVKD. The CDR3, as DNA: TGTGCCACGGGGACAGGGGGCCGCTTGGGCTACACCTTC. Amino acids: CATGTGGRLGYTF.

V usage is TRBV6-5 and J usage is TRBJ1-5; no clear D. Germline V gene sequence: CDR1 MNHEY, CDR2 SVGAGI. This CDR3 is 13 amino acids long. V lost 4 bases and J lost 0, with 4 bases in between. DNA of the CDR3: TGTGCCAGCAGTTGGGCTAGCAATCAGCCCCAGCATTTT. Its translation is CASSWASNQPQHF.

The chain recombines TRBV27 with TRBJ2-1; possibly TRBD2 for D (6 bases). CDR3 length equals 20 residues. V was clipped by 5 bases and J by 5 bases, with 31 bases between them. Germline V CDR1 and CDR2: MNHEY, SMNVEV (reference sequence). The CDR3 DNA is TGTGCCAGCAGTCCCTTGCGAGGTACGACAGCGGGCCTCCAAAACAATGAGCAGTTCTTC. It specifies CASSPLRGTTAGLQNNEQFF.

This rearrangement joins TRBV2 to TRBJ2-2; 15 positions agree with TRBD2. Germline V CDR1 and CDR2: SNHLY, FYNNEI. V shed 6 bases, J shed 3 bases, and the junction held 14 bases outside the gene matches. CDR3 length: 20 amino acids. The CDR3 protein is CASSPPPGLAGGRDTGELFF. CDR3 DNA sequence: TGTGCCAGCAGCCCCCCCCCGGGACTAGCGGGGGGACGGGACACCGGGGAGCTGTTTTTT.

The chain uses TRBV2 and TRBJ2-5; D call uncertain. The J call may be incorrect, as the DNA end agrees better with TRBJ2-7. Looked up from germline, CDR1 is SNHLY and CDR2 is FYNNEI. The CDR3 spans 16 residues. CDR3 in DNA: TGTGCCAGCTATTTAACGTCGGGCTCTAGCTCCTACGAGCAGTACTTC. It translates to CASYLTSGSSSYEQYF.

The V and J genes are TRBV5-1 and TRBJ1-6, with D hard to call. The germline V gene encodes CDR1 SGHRS and CDR2 YFSETQ. There are 13 residues in the CDR3. Trimming removed 2 bases at V and 8 bases at J, with 8 bases between. This chain's CDR3 is CASSLDRDSPLHF. The CDR3 DNA reads TGCGCCAGCAGCTTAGACCGGGATTCACCCCTCCACTTT.

The CDR3 reads CASSILDRASGGRPTDTQYF. CDR3 bases: TGTGCCAGCAGCATTCTGGACCGGGCTAGCGGGGGAAGGCCCACAGATACGCAGTATTTT. The chain recombines TRBV13 with TRBJ2-3; 10 bases align to TRBD2. This CDR3 has 20 amino acids. V was pared by 5 bases and J by 2 bases, with 19 bases of the junction left unmatched. CDR1 PRHDT and CDR2 FYEKMQ come from the germline V gene (reference sequence).

This clone showed up just a few times. The rearrangement uses TRBV9 and TRBJ1-3; 7 bases line up with TRBD1. The CDR3 loop spans 15 amino acids. Germline CDR1 is SGDLS and CDR2 is YYNGEE. V gave up 0 bases and J gave up 4 bases; unmatched junction bases: 4. The CDR3 nucleotides read TGTGCCAGCAGCGTAGGAGGGGGCGACGGAAACACCATATATTTT. Its translation: CASSVGGGDGNTIYF.